This T cell receptor beta chain was recovered during a study of T cell repertoires in cytomegalovirus infection. Study-wide background: Public TCR beta signatures marked donors with CMV infection and the matching HLA.

One entry per CDR3 protein, called by TCRdb with MiXCR from the reads. The sample holds 400,000 to 550,000 distinct CDR3 sequences, 10% to 12% seen once. The CDR3 is made up of 16 amino acids. Trimming took off 7 bases at V and 7 bases at J, with 23 bases between the two ends. CDR1 MDHEN and CDR2 SYDVKM come from the germline V gene. This clonotype has just a few counts. The V gene is TRBV28, the J gene TRBJ2-1, with a possible D match to TRBD2 (7 bases). The sequenced material came from PBMCs. This TCR was recovered from a human donor in good health (CMV status not recorded). Some clones in this sample may be carry-over from other donors' samples. The CDR3 DNA reads as TGTGCCAGCACCGTGGGGGGGACACCCCACGGGAATGAGCAGTTCTTC. As protein: CASTVGGTPHGNEQFF.